The entry below gives a single TCR beta chain sequence along with its context. This sample is part of a study of blood T cell repertoires in COVID-19. Whole-study context: Sample material is recorded as cDNA or gDNA derived from T cells, B-cell-depleted T cells, or PBMCs.

As processed by the authors: Estimation of nucleated cell counts was performed using reference gene primer amplification. Here immunoSEQ multiplex PCR was the method, and the copy in TCRdb shows in-frame clones only, minus some. That table furnishes V, J and clone size, whereas the DNA furnished D and trimming. The data contain 350,000 to 450,000 clones, roughly four fifths of them singletons. Living in under 30 US areas, the participants were between 18 and 89 years of age. The CDR3 is made up of 16 amino acids. Germline assignment: CDR1 ENHRY and CDR2 SYGVKD. The V and J ends lost 8 bases and 6 bases respectively, with 22 bases between them.

The TCR was taken from a woman aged 50 to 65 who had recovered from COVID-19. Input material: PBMCs or T cells enriched from blood (not recorded which). The J gene is TRBJ2-2, the V gene TRBV10-3; D is ambiguous. As DNA, the CDR3 is TGTGCCATCTCCGGTGGGCAAGAACATGGCGCCGGGGAGCTGTTTTTT. This translates into CAISGGQEHGAGELFF.